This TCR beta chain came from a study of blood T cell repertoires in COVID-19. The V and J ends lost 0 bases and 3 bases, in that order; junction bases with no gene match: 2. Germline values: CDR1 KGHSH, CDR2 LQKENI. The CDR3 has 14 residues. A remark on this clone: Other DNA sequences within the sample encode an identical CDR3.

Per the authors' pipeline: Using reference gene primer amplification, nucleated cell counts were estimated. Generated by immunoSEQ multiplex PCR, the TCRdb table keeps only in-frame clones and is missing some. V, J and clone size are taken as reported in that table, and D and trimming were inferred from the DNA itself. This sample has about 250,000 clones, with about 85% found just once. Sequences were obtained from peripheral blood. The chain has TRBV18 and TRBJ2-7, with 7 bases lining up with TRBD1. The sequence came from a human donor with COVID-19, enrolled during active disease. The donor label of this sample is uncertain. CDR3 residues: CASSPPGQYYEQYF. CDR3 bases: TGTGCCAGCTCACCACCGGGACAGTACTACGAGCAGTACTTC.